These 29 T cell receptor beta chains were sequenced from one sample in a study of graft-versus-host responses after intestinal transplantation. Produced via immunoSEQ multiplex PCR; TCRdb's table is partial and in-frame only. This sample has more than 85,000 clones, with 80% to 85% found just once. These TCRs' antigens remain unknown. Specimen: unstimulated CD4+ T cells sorted from spleen or lymph node cells, collected before intestinal transplant. The receptors derive from a human donor who received an intestinal transplant.

The CDR3 nucleotides read TGCGCCAGCAGCCAGGACCTCGCGGGGACCCTAAGGGGAATGAACACTGAAGCTTTCTTT. This translates into CASSQDLAGTLRGMNTEAFF. V is TRBV4-1 and J is TRBJ1-1; D perhaps matches TRBD1 (5 bases). Germline CDR1 MGHRA, CDR2 YSYEKL. The CDR3 sequence is 20 residues long. V was cut by 3 bases and J by 0 bases, with 26 bases left in between.

This clone was seen only a few times. DNA of the CDR3: TGCGCCAGCAGTGATCCAGGCACCTCTGGAAACACCATATATTTT. The encoded protein is CASSDPGTSGNTIYF. The chain uses TRBV10-1 and TRBJ1-3; no firm D call. The CDR3 spans 15 residues. Trimming removed 3 bases from V and 0 bases from J, with 9 bases in between. Per the germline V gene, CDR1 is WNHNN and CDR2 is SYGVQD (reference sequence).

This clone turned up a few times. J is TRBJ1-2 and V is TRBV28; TRBD1 agrees at 12 bases. Germline values: CDR1 MDHEN, CDR2 SYDVKM. The ends lost 2 bases at V and 9 bases at J; junction bases unmatched: 4. The CDR3 has 14 residues. CDR3 sequence: CASSLMGQGASYTF. The DNA of the CDR3 is TGTGCCAGCAGTTTAATGGGACAGGGGGCGAGCTACACCTTC.

V gene TRBV27 combines with J gene TRBJ2-1, with 7 positions matching TRBD2. This CDR3 is 21 amino acids long. In germline, CDR1 is MNHEY, CDR2 SMNVEV (reference sequence). V shed 4 bases and J 0 bases; nucleotides not matched to a gene: 21. The CDR3 protein is CASSSYGLGVFRESSYNEQFF. The CDR3 DNA follows: TGTGCCAGCAGTTCCTATGGACTAGGGGTCTTTAGGGAGAGCTCCTACAATGAGCAGTTCTTC.

The chain joins TRBV27 to TRBJ2-1, with D tentatively TRBD2 (6 bases). The ends were cut back, 5 bases at V and 3 bases at J, with 11 bases in the middle. The CDR3 consists of 14 residues. Germline values: CDR1 MNHEY, CDR2 SMNVEV (reference sequence). CDR3: CASSLRLDYNEQFF. CDR3 DNA sequence: TGTGCCAGCAGTCTAAGACTAGACTACAATGAGCAGTTCTTC.

This chain connects TRBV5-1 to TRBJ1-3; no definite D call. The germline V and J ends were trimmed by 4 bases and 0 bases, with 8 bases remaining between them. CDR1 and CDR2 (germline): SGHRS, YFSETQ. The CDR3 totals 14 residues. Here the CDR3 DNA reads TGCGCCAGCAGCCCCGGGGACTCTGGAAACACCATATATTTT. As protein: CASSPGDSGNTIYF. Full variable domain (rest looked up from reference TRBV5-1 and TRBJ1-3): KAGVTQTPRYLIKTRGQQVTLSCSPISGHRSVSWYQQTPGQGLQFLFEYFSETQRNKGNFPGRFSGRQFSNSRSEMNVSTLELGDSALYLCASSPGDSGNTIYFGEGSWLTVV.

Concerning this clone: One end of the junction is discordant with germline, which a read error may explain. As DNA, the CDR3 is TGTGCCAGCAGCTCCTTGGGCGGACTTTTCCTCACCTTT. It encodes CASSSLGGLFLTF. The gene calls are TRBV11-3 and TRBJ1-1, with D uncertain. Germline loops: CDR1 SGHNT, CDR2 YENEEA. The length of the CDR3 is 13 residues. The variable domain in full, completed from reference TRBV11-3 and TRBJ1-1, reads EAGVVQSPRYKIIEKKQPVAFWCNPISGHNTLYWYLQNLGQGPELLIRYENEEAVDDSQLPKDRFSAERLKGVDSTLKIQPAELGDSAVYLCASSSLGGLFLTFGQGTRLTVV.

The chain combines TRBV15 with TRBJ2-3; D may be TRBD2 (6 bases). CDR3 length: 13 amino acids. CDR1 is LNHNV and CDR2 is YYDKDF in the germline V gene (reference sequence). V was pared by 7 bases and J by 4 bases, with 12 bases between. The CDR3 DNA is TGTGCCACCACAATCGGGAGTTCAGATACGCAGTATTTT. This sequence encodes CATTIGSSDTQYF. Full variable domain (remainder filled in from reference TRBV15 and TRBJ2-3): DAMVIQNPRYQVTQFGKPVTLSCSQTLNHNVMYWYQQKSSQAPKLLFHYYDKDFNNEADTPDNFQSRRPNTSFCFLDIRSPGLGDTAMYLCATTIGSSDTQYFGPGTRLTVL.

This clone was seen only once. The gene calls are TRBV30 and TRBJ2-7; tentative D call: TRBD1 (5 bases). The germline V gene has CDR1 GTSNPN and CDR2 SVGIG (reference sequence). Trimming took off 8 bases at V and 4 bases at J, with 21 bases between the two ends. This CDR3 is built from 14 residues. The CDR3 DNA reads as TGTGCCGCAAACGGTGGGATGGCAGGGTACGAGCAGTACTTC. Protein sequence: CAANGGMAGYEQYF.

This chain uses TRBV27 with TRBJ2-5, with TRBD2 identical over 7 bases. Germline V CDR1 and CDR2: MNHEY, SMNVEV (reference sequence). The CDR3 spans 13 residues. As DNA, the CDR3 is TGTCCCGGGCCGACTAGCTCCCAAGAGACCCAGTACTTC. Its translation is CPGPTSSQETQYF.

The V and J genes are TRBV7-2 and TRBJ2-3, with D hard to call. V lost 1 base and J 0 bases, leaving 11 bases between the germline ends. This CDR3 has 16 amino acids. Germline lookup yields CDR1 SGHTA and CDR2 FQGNSA. CDR3 bases: TGTGCCAGCAGCTTAGTCGTGGCGACTAGCACAGATACGCAGTATTTT. It translates to CASSLVVATSTDTQYF.

V usage is TRBV29-1 and J usage is TRBJ2-3, with 13 bases fitting TRBD2. V lost 3 bases and J lost 4; bases outside the gene matches: 4. This CDR3 has 15 amino acids. Per the germline V gene, CDR1 is SQVTM and CDR2 is ANQGSEA. CDR3 loop: CSVEGTSGVSDTQYF. CDR3 bases: TGCAGCGTTGAGGGGACTAGCGGGGTGTCAGATACGCAGTATTTT.

This clone was seen a single time. The V call is TRBV4-2, the J call TRBJ2-5, with a weak D call TRBD1 (5 bases). The tail of the sequence fits TRBJ2-7 better, so the J call may be wrong. Germline V gene sequence: CDR1 LGHNA, CDR2 YNFKEQ. The CDR3 sequence is 14 residues long. The CDR3 spells CASSQDSRANEQYF. The CDR3 DNA is TGTGCCAGCAGCCAAGATTCCAGGGCGAACGAGCAGTACTTC.

This clone was seen a handful of times. The rearrangement uses TRBV2 and TRBJ2-2; D is ambiguous. The ends were cut back, 6 bases at V and 8 bases at J, with 7 bases in the middle. The germline CDR1 and CDR2 sequences are SNHLY and FYNNEI. There are 11 residues in the CDR3. CDR3 sequence (DNA): TGTGCCAGCAGCTACGCGGGGGAGCTGTTTTTT. Residues: CASSYAGELFF.

The chain links TRBV2 to TRBJ2-5; 8 positions match TRBD1. With V trimmed by 8 bases and J by 1 base, 6 bases remained unmatched. The CDR3 extends over 14 amino acids. Germline loops: CDR1 SNHLY, CDR2 FYNNEI. CDR3: CASRDRSRQETQYF. The DNA for the CDR3 is TGTGCCAGCCGGGACAGGAGTCGCCAAGAGACCCAGTACTTC.

This clone was detected a few times. The rearrangement uses TRBV10-3 and TRBJ2-1; D is perhaps TRBD1 (5 bases). Germline V CDR1 and CDR2: ENHRY, SYGVKD. Trimming cost V 3 bases and J 5 bases, with 8 bases left between them. This CDR3 spans 13 amino acids. CDR3 region: CAISERQHNEQFF. CDR3 nucleotide sequence: TGTGCCATCAGTGAAAGACAGCACAATGAGCAGTTCTTC.

V gene TRBV7-9 combines with J gene TRBJ1-6, with D unresolved. Germline values: CDR1 SEHNR, CDR2 FQNEAQ (reference sequence). The V gene lost 5 bases and the J gene lost 3 bases, with 14 bases spanning the gap. The CDR3 covers 16 residues. Here the CDR3 reads CASSRQGALYNSPLHF. The CDR3 DNA reads as TGTGCCAGCAGCCGCCAAGGAGCCCTCTATAATTCACCCCTCCACTTT.

This clone has just one count. The genes are TRBV27 and TRBJ2-7; D possibly corresponds to TRBD2 (7 bases). CDR3 length: 17 residues. The V end lost 7 bases, the J end lost 4 bases, and 26 bases lay between the germline ends. Germline V gives CDR1 MNHEY, CDR2 SMNVEV (reference sequence). CDR3 sequence: CASTRVSPGGGAYEQYF. CDR3 bases: TGTGCCAGCACCCGAGTATCCCCCGGAGGGGGGGCTTACGAGCAGTACTTC.

V usage is TRBV13 and J usage is TRBJ2-2; D uncertain. The germline V gene encodes CDR1 PRHDT and CDR2 FYEKMQ (reference sequence). The V and J ends lost 1 base and 4 bases respectively, with 10 bases between them. The CDR3 spans 15 residues. CDR3 residues: CASSLDVSATGELFF. In DNA form, the CDR3 reads TGTGCCAGCAGCTTAGATGTAAGCGCCACCGGGGAGCTGTTTTTT.

The rearrangement joins TRBV5-1 to TRBJ2-1; perhaps TRBD2 as D (6 bases). Germline CDR1 SGHRS, CDR2 YFSETQ. The V end lost 2 bases, the J end lost 0 bases, and 12 bases lay between the germline ends. The CDR3 has 16 residues. CDR3: CASSFEGLRSYNEQFF. DNA for the CDR3: TGCGCCAGCAGCTTTGAGGGACTTCGCTCCTACAATGAGCAGTTCTTC.

The chain joins TRBV29-1 to TRBJ2-3; the match to TRBD2 covers 8 bases. The V gene end was trimmed by 4 bases and the J gene end by 4 bases; junction bases not matched to a gene: 7. The V gene's germline CDR1 is SQVTM and CDR2 ANQGSEA. The CDR3 is 14 residues long. The chain's CDR3 is CSVAKSGGPDTQYF. The CDR3 DNA reads TGCAGCGTTGCAAAGAGCGGGGGCCCAGATACGCAGTATTTT.

This chain connects TRBV7-9 to TRBJ2-2, with a possible D match to TRBD2 (5 bases). Trimming removed 5 bases from V and 3 bases from J, with 16 bases in between. The CDR3 length is 16 residues. The germline V gene has CDR1 SEHNR and CDR2 FQNEAQ (reference sequence). The CDR3 nucleotides are TGTGCCAGCAGCCCGAGAGGGAGTAGGGACACCGGGGAGCTGTTTTTT. Residues: CASSPRGSRDTGELFF.

This clone was recorded a few times. V is TRBV5-4 and J is TRBJ2-7; D call uncertain. Trimming removed 2 bases at V and 4 bases at J, with 7 bases between. Germline assignment: CDR1 SGHNT and CDR2 YYREEE (reference sequence). The CDR3 sequence is 12 residues long. This chain's CDR3 is CASSFGLYEQYF. The DNA for the CDR3 is TGTGCCAGCAGCTTTGGCCTTTACGAGCAGTACTTC.

This chain uses TRBV5-1 with TRBJ2-6; 8 nucleotides agree with TRBD1. The CDR3 has 18 residues. Germline V gene sequence: CDR1 SGHRS, CDR2 YFSETQ. Germline trimming cut 0 bases from V and 2 bases from J; bases unmatched to any gene: 7. The CDR3 is CASSLVPTGEAGANVLTF. The CDR3 DNA reads TGCGCCAGCAGCTTGGTTCCGACAGGGGAGGCTGGGGCCAACGTCCTGACTTTC.

V is TRBV10-1 and J is TRBJ2-7, with TRBD2 matching over 9 bases. V lost 0 bases and J lost 4; bases outside the gene matches: 4. The germline gives CDR1 WNHNN, CDR2 SYGVQD (reference sequence). The CDR3 covers 15 residues. The CDR3 coding sequence is TGCGCCAGCAGTGAGTCGACGCTAGCGGGATACGAGCAGTACTTC. Residues: CASSESTLAGYEQYF.

This chain connects TRBV14 to TRBJ2-7, with TRBD1 identical over 11 bases. V shed 4 bases, J shed 6 bases, and the junction held 5 bases outside the gene matches. The CDR3 consists of 14 residues. Germline-derived CDR1 and CDR2 are SGHDN and FVKESK. The CDR3 sequence: CASSPGQGVGEQYF. The DNA of the CDR3 is TGTGCCAGCAGCCCGGGACAGGGGGTAGGCGAGCAGTACTTC.

This chain uses TRBV2 with TRBJ1-3; D gene unclear. The V and J ends lost 6 bases and 4 bases respectively, with 7 bases between them. Germline V lookup: CDR1 SNHLY, CDR2 FYNNEI. The CDR3 spans 12 residues. CDR3 region: CASRATGNTIYF. The CDR3 DNA follows: TGTGCCAGCAGAGCAACCGGAAACACCATATATTTT.

V and J are TRBV5-8 and TRBJ2-5; 11 nucleotides agree with TRBD2. Trimming took 3 bases from V and 5 from J; bases not matched to a gene: 6. The CDR3 loop spans 15 amino acids. Germline lookup yields CDR1 SGHTS and CDR2 YDEGEE. The CDR3 sequence: CASSSPLAGGETQYF. Here the CDR3 DNA reads TGTGCCAGCAGCTCCCCATTAGCGGGAGGGGAGACCCAGTACTTC.

This rearrangement joins TRBV5-1 to TRBJ2-7, with 8 nucleotides matching TRBD1. Germline V gene data show CDR1 as SGHRS and CDR2 as YFSETQ. The CDR3 runs 15 residues. V lost 4 bases, J lost 3 bases, and 9 bases stayed unmatched. The CDR3 region is CASSPDRGGYYEQYF. The CDR3, as DNA: TGCGCCAGCAGCCCCGACAGGGGAGGATACTACGAGCAGTACTTC.